The sequence of this TCR beta chain was determined in a study of early T cells in non-severe SARS-CoV-2 infection. Study-wide context: Bulk RNA isolated from unsorted whole blood underwent sequencing; chains were not paired. Findings and limits, study-wide: Lookups in VDJdb leaned toward anti-spike CD8 responses and missed private and CD4 specificities.

Individual cDNA molecules were tagged with unique molecular identifiers. Each CDR3 protein is one row after TCRdb ran MiXCR on the 5' RACE reads. The repertoire has about 55,000 distinct CDR3 sequences, under 15% of them found once; the top ten carry over 8%. The CDR3 length is 14 residues. Regarding this clonotype: Its antigen is unidentified.

The sequence was collected from an adult who was a healthcare worker with PCR-confirmed SARS-CoV-2 infection or an uninfected control (not recorded which). The input for sequencing was whole blood, taken at baseline. This chain links TRBV21-1 with TRBJ2-7; the table's D call, TRBD1, was not checked against the DNA. TRBV21-1 is a documented pseudogene. CDR3 nucleotides: TGTGCCAGCAGCCCCTGGAGACGGGGCTACGAGCAGTACTTC. This encodes CASSPWRRGYEQYF.